Listed below are T cell receptor beta chains from one sample, sequenced in a study of spatial heterogeneity in lung cancer. MiXCR, applied by TCRdb to the 5' RACE reads, yields one record per CDR3 protein. The repertoire includes around 92,000 distinct CDR3 sequences, 12% of them detected once, and roughly 41% sits in the top ten. The input for sequencing was PBMCs, taken at surgery. These receptors all stem from a male donor with early-stage non-small cell lung cancer. CDR3s include the opening cysteine and the closing phenylalanine or tryptophan. D genes are given only for firm matches. A clone size is listed for some rows: how often the clone was seen (once, few, many), or a class if it is expanded.

>TRBD1|many|TRBJ2-2|TRBV5-5
CASSSGQGYTGELFF
TGTGCCAGCAGCTCGGGACAGGGGTACACCGGGGAGCTGTTTTTT
>TRBD2|NA|TRBJ2-1|TRBV24-1
CATSDFVGAGGPHEQFF
TGTGCCACCAGTGATTTTGTCGGAGCGGGAGGGCCGCATGAGCAGTTCTTC
>NA|few|TRBJ1-6|TRBV7-2
CASSLEPPGISPLHF
TGTGCCAGCAGCTTAGAACCGCCAGGGATTTCACCCCTCCACTTT
>NA|NA|TRBJ2-2|TRBV3-1
CASTQGHTGELFF
TGTGCCAGCACCCAGGGGCACACCGGGGAGCTGTTTTTT
>TRBD2|NA|TRBJ2-3|TRBV7-2
CASSEGRELYTQYF
TGTGCCAGCAGCGAGGGGAGGGAATTGTATACGCAGTATTTT
>NA|few|TRBJ2-5|TRBV20-1
CSARDNLAILETQYF
TGCAGTGCTAGAGATAACCTAGCGATATTAGAGACCCAGTACTTC
>NA|many|TRBJ2-5|TRBV11-1
CASSRAGETQYF
TGTGCCAGCAGCCGCGCCGGAGAGACCCAGTACTTC
>NA|NA|TRBJ2-2|TRBV7-9
CASSARAADTGELFF
TGTGCCAGCAGCGCCAGGGCCGCGGACACCGGGGAGCTGTTTTTT
>NA|few|TRBJ2-7|TRBV2
CASREGGYSYEQYF
TGTGCCAGCAGGGAAGGGGGGTACTCCTACGAGCAGTACTTC
>TRBD2|many|TRBJ2-3|TRBV7-9
CASSLGSRLLAALLTDTQYF
TGTGCCAGCAGCTTAGGATCACGCTTACTAGCGGCCTTACTCACAGATACGCAGTATTTT
>NA|few|TRBJ1-1|TRBV30
CAWRAPGGGLRDTEAFF
TGTGCCTGGAGGGCCCCTGGGGGGGGCTTAAGGGACACTGAAGCTTTCTTT
>NA|few|TRBJ1-5|TRBV7-8
CASSLELGSGNQPQHF
TGTGCCAGCAGCTTAGAGTTGGGGAGCGGCAATCAGCCCCAGCATTTT
>NA|NA|TRBJ1-1|TRBV2
CASSEIGGAFF
TGTGCCAGCAGTGAGATCGGGGGAGCTTTCTTT
>NA|NA|TRBJ2-7|TRBV7-2
CASSLVGRNTYEQYF
TGTGCCAGCAGCTTAGTGGGCAGAAATACCTACGAGCAGTACTTC
>NA|few|TRBJ2-1|TRBV4-2
CASSLERNEQFF
TGTGCCAGCAGCCTAGAGAGGAATGAGCAGTTCTTC
>NA|NA|TRBJ2-4|TRBV20-1
CSARASPSRNIQYF
TGCAGTGCTAGGGCTAGCCCCTCAAGGAACATTCAGTACTTC
>TRBD2|NA|TRBJ2-5|TRBV3-1
CASSQGLAGEETQYF
TGTGCCAGCAGCCAAGGACTAGCGGGGGAAGAGACCCAGTACTTC
>TRBD2|few|TRBJ2-3|TRBV7-2
CASSPSGVRDTQYF
TGTGCCAGCAGCCCCAGCGGGGTTAGAGATACGCAGTATTTT
>NA|NA|TRBJ2-3|TRBV4-3
CASSQDAGSDTQYF
TGCGCCAGCAGCCAAGATGCAGGATCAGATACGCAGTATTTT
>NA|NA|TRBJ1-6|TRBV27
CASSFQTSRVGPTPLHF
TGTGCCAGCAGTTTCCAAACGTCCAGAGTGGGTCCGACGCCCCTCCACTTT